The 29 T cell receptor beta chains in this list originate from one sample, sequenced in a study of blood T cell repertoires in COVID-19. Here immunoSEQ multiplex PCR was the method, and the copy in TCRdb shows in-frame clones only, minus some. Of about 100,000 clones listed, about 85% were seen once; the top ten hold roughly 13%. Material: peripheral blood. The receptors stem from a human donor in a cohort sampled during active COVID-19.

The chain employs TRBV10-2 and TRBJ2-7; D might be TRBD2 (6 bases). This CDR3 comprises 16 residues. Germline lookup yields CDR1 WSHSY and CDR2 SAAADI. The V end was cut by 0 bases, the J end by 2 bases, with 14 bases between. The DNA of the CDR3 is TGCGCCAGCAGTGAGTCGTTAGGTAGCGGAACCTACGAGCAGTACTTC. Protein: CASSESLGSGTYEQYF.

The chain is built from TRBV5-1 and TRBJ2-1, with TRBD1 matching 12 bases. Per the germline V gene, CDR1 is SGHRS and CDR2 is YFSETQ. J gave up 8 bases and V 4 bases, and 7 bases lay outside the gene matches. This CDR3 region has 15 residues. CDR3 sequence (DNA): TGCGCCAGCAGCAGGGGACAGGGGGCGGTGTATGAGCAGTTCTTC. Its protein is CASSRGQGAVYEQFF.

The chain employs TRBV5-1 and TRBJ2-1, with D maybe TRBD2 (5 bases). Germline lookup yields CDR1 SGHRS and CDR2 YFSETQ. CDR3 length equals 16 residues. Trimming cost V 2 bases and J 1 base, with 13 bases left between them. This CDR3 is CASSFGRATSYNEQFF. In DNA form, the CDR3 reads TGCGCCAGCAGCTTCGGGCGGGCAACTTCCTACAATGAGCAGTTCTTC.

The V gene is TRBV19, the J gene TRBJ1-5, with 7 bases identical to TRBD1. Germline lookup yields CDR1 LNHDA and CDR2 SQIVND (reference sequence). With 5 bases clipped from V and 3 bases from J, the junction kept 7 bases outside the gene matches. This CDR3 has 15 amino acids. CDR3 region: CASSQIDRVNQPQHF. In DNA, the CDR3 is TGTGCCAGTAGTCAAATCGACAGGGTCAATCAGCCCCAGCATTTT.

CDR3 in DNA: TGTGCCAGCAGCTTTGGCGGATCCGGGGAGCTGTTTTTT. Protein sequence: CASSFGGSGELFF. The chain employs TRBV11-3 and TRBJ2-2, with D unresolved. The V gene's germline CDR1 is SGHNT and CDR2 YENEEA. CDR3 length: 13 amino acids. Trimming took 3 bases from V and 6 from J, leaving 8 bases between them.

This clone was seen only once. The V and J genes are TRBV18 and TRBJ1-2, with TRBD1 as a possible D gene (6 bases). V was pared by 5 bases and J by 3 bases, with 13 bases between. The CDR3 contains 14 residues. Per germline, CDR1 KGHSH and CDR2 LQKENI. CDR3 sequence reads: CASSSRTAHYGYTF. The CDR3 DNA is TGTGCCAGCTCATCTCGGACAGCCCACTATGGCTACACCTTC.

V usage is TRBV19 and J usage is TRBJ2-1; 7 nucleotides align to TRBD2. CDR1 LNHDA and CDR2 SQIVND come from the germline V gene (reference sequence). This CDR3 has 14 amino acids. V lost 3 bases to trimming and J lost 7 bases; unmatched junction nucleotides: 6. The CDR3 nucleotides are TGTGCCAGTAGTATCTCGGGGGGAAAAAATGAGCAGTTCTTC. This gives the protein CASSISGGKNEQFF.

This clone has only one observation. The chain links TRBV3-1 (or the pseudogene TRBV3-2) to TRBJ2-7, with D unclear. Per germline, CDR1 LGHDT and CDR2 YNNKEL (reference sequence). V was trimmed by 4 bases and J by 4 bases, leaving 11 bases between them. This CDR3 is 13 amino acids long. CDR3 amino acids: CASSPRTLYEQYF. The CDR3 DNA is TGTGCCAGCAGCCCCAGAACATTGTACGAGCAGTACTTC.

Comments on this clone: In the same sample, other DNA sequences code for this CDR3. The rearrangement links TRBV18 to TRBJ1-2; 11 bases are shared with TRBD1. Germline CDR1 reads KGHSH; CDR2 reads LQKENI. CDR3 size: 15 residues. The V and J ends lost 2 bases and 2 bases, in that order; junction bases with no gene match: 1. The CDR3 reads CASSPGTGGNYGYTF. CDR3 DNA sequence: TGTGCCAGCTCACCAGGGACAGGGGGGAACTATGGCTACACCTTC.

This clone was picked up a small number of times. This sequence joins TRBV5-4 and TRBJ1-3; D is unclear. There are 14 residues in the CDR3. Germline CDR1 is SGHNT and CDR2 is YYREEE (reference sequence). Trimming removed 9 bases at V and 4 bases at J, with 17 bases between. The CDR3 region has the DNA TGTGCCACCAACGACGGAGGGTCCGGAAACACCATATATTTT. Translation: CATNDGGSGNTIYF.

This clone was detected a few times. The chain has TRBV12-3 or TRBV12-4 and TRBJ2-1; D not resolved. CDR3 size: 12 residues. V was clipped by 5 bases and J by 9 bases, with 11 bases between them. The CDR3 sequence is CASSPIGGEQFF. As DNA, the CDR3 is TGTGCCAGCAGTCCTATAGGCGGTGAGCAGTTCTTC.

This chain uses TRBV6-6 with TRBJ2-1; D might be TRBD1 (6 bases). The germline CDR1 and CDR2 sequences are MNHNY and SVGAGI (reference sequence). V dropped 11 bases and J dropped 0 bases, with 17 bases sitting between them. CDR3 length: 15 amino acids. CDR3 coding DNA: TGTGCCTCTCGACCCGTACAGGGCTCCTACAATGAGCAGTTCTTC. Its translation is CASRPVQGSYNEQFF.

This clone came up a few times. The chain employs TRBV6-4 and TRBJ1-1; TRBD1 matches 8 bases. Unmatched junction bases numbered 15, after V lost 4 bases and J lost 5 bases. CDR3 length: 17 residues. In germline, CDR1 is MRHNA, CDR2 SNTAGT. The chain's CDR3 is CASSASPGQGLGTEAFF. CDR3 sequence (DNA): TGTGCCAGCAGTGCTAGCCCCGGACAGGGCTTGGGGACTGAAGCTTTCTTT.

The gene calls are TRBV2 and TRBJ2-3; 14 bases agree with TRBD2. Germline V gene lookup returns CDR1 SNHLY and CDR2 FYNNEI. CDR3 length: 15 residues. V shed 7 bases, J shed 6 bases, and the junction held 6 bases outside the gene matches. CDR3 region: CASTVTSGRADTQYF. DNA for the CDR3: TGTGCCAGCACTGTGACTAGCGGGAGGGCCGATACGCAGTATTTT.

The rearrangement joins TRBV7-6 to TRBJ2-7; D perhaps matches TRBD2 (5 bases). Trimming stripped 5 bases from V and 2 bases from J, with 16 bases between. The CDR3 totals 15 residues. The germline CDR1 and CDR2 sequences are SGHVS and FNYEAQ. Written as DNA, the CDR3 is TGTGCCAGCAGCGCCGGGCTAGCAGCCACCTACGAGCAGTACTTC. It specifies CASSAGLAATYEQYF. Full variable domain (missing parts from reference TRBV7-6 and TRBJ2-7): GAGVSQSPRYKVTKRGQDVALRCDPISGHVSLYWYRQALGQGPEFLTYFNYEAQQDKSGLPNDRFSAERPEGSISTLTIQRTEQRDSAMYRCASSAGLAATYEQYFGPGTRLTVT.

The chain has TRBV5-4 and TRBJ2-3; D may be TRBD1 (6 bases). The CDR3 runs 16 residues. CDR1 and CDR2 (germline): SGHNT, YYREEE (reference sequence). Between the trimmed V and J ends, which lost 4 bases and 0 bases, there was a span of 15 bases. CDR3 sequence (DNA): TGTGCCAGCAGCCCCAAAGGGACATCTAGCACAGATACGCAGTATTTT. Amino acid sequence: CASSPKGTSSTDTQYF.

This clone came up once. J is TRBJ2-7 and V is TRBV18; 9 bases match TRBD1. Unmatched junction bases numbered 6, after V lost 3 bases and J lost 0 bases. The CDR3 has 16 residues. In germline, CDR1 is KGHSH, CDR2 LQKENI. As DNA, the CDR3 is TGTGCCAGCTCACCCGGGACAGGGTTCGACTCCTACGAGCAGTACTTC. Translation gives CASSPGTGFDSYEQYF.

This chain joins TRBV25-1 and TRBJ2-7; TRBD2 matches 7 bases. This CDR3 contains 14 residues. Germline-derived CDR1 and CDR2 are MGHDK and SYGVNS. V lost 2 bases to trimming and J lost 9 bases; unmatched junction nucleotides: 10. The chain's CDR3 is CASSERGLSYGQYF. The CDR3 bases are TGTGCCAGCAGTGAAAGGGGACTATCATATGGGCAGTACTTC.

The chain is built from TRBV3-1 (or the pseudogene TRBV3-2) and TRBJ2-3, with 9 bases lining up with TRBD2. The CDR3 contains 18 residues. Germline lookup yields CDR1 LGHDT and CDR2 YNNKEL (reference sequence). V shed 3 bases, J shed 6 bases, and the junction held 16 bases outside the gene matches. CDR3 coding DNA: TGTGCCAGCAGCCATCTCGGGGCGGGAGGGCCTGCTGGGGATACGCAGTATTTT. Its translation is CASSHLGAGGPAGDTQYF.

The chain recombines TRBV19 with TRBJ1-5, with unresolved D. Deletions cut 2 bases from V and 5 bases from J, with 13 bases between. The germline gives CDR1 LNHDA, CDR2 SQIVND (reference sequence). The CDR3 runs to 15 residues. The CDR3 here is CASSISQGGYQPQHF. In nucleotides, the CDR3 is TGTGCCAGTAGTATAAGCCAAGGAGGATATCAGCCCCAGCATTTT.

The chain has TRBV19 and TRBJ1-1, with D perhaps TRBD1 (5 bases). CDR1 and CDR2 (germline): LNHDA, SQIVND (reference sequence). This CDR3 has 17 residues. Trimming stripped 0 bases from V and 1 base from J, with 15 bases between. Written as DNA, the CDR3 is TGTGCCAGTAGTATAGATACCCTAGGGGCCCCGAACACTGAAGCTTTCTTT. Residues: CASSIDTLGAPNTEAFF.

The chain links TRBV7-6 to TRBJ2-1; 7 bases align to TRBD2. The CDR3 runs 13 residues. Germline-derived CDR1 and CDR2 are SGHVS and FNYEAQ. V lost 11 bases and J lost 10; bases outside the gene matches: 14. DNA for the CDR3: TGTGCCTCGGGGGGATTCTCAAGTCTCGAGCAGTTCTTC. Translated: CASGGFSSLEQFF.

The V gene is TRBV21-1, the J gene TRBJ1-1; the table's D call of TRBD1 was not tested on the DNA. TRBV21-1 corresponds to a pseudogene. The CDR3 covers 14 residues. CDR3 DNA sequence: TGTGCCAGCAACCCCGACAGGGGAGGCACTGAAGCTTTCTTT. Encoded protein: CASNPDRGGTEAFF.

The chain combines TRBV30 with TRBJ2-7; 9 bases align to TRBD1. This CDR3 spans 14 amino acids. Trimming took 0 bases from V and 7 from J; bases not matched to a gene: 7. Germline V lookup: CDR1 GTSNPN, CDR2 SVGIG (reference sequence). CDR3 residues: CAWSVYRGPREQYF. The CDR3 bases are TGTGCCTGGAGTGTCTACAGGGGGCCAAGAGAGCAGTACTTC. Complete variable domain (other parts from reference TRBV30 and TRBJ2-7): SQTIHQWPATLVQPVGSPLSLECTVEGTSNPNLYWYRQAAGRGLQLLFYSVGIGQISSEVPQNLSASRPQDRQFILSSKKLLLSDSGFYLCAWSVYRGPREQYFGPGTRLTVT.

V usage is TRBV6-5 and J usage is TRBJ2-7, with D tentatively TRBD1 (6 bases). This CDR3 region has 14 residues. V was shortened by 2 bases and J by 1 base, with 9 bases between the two germline ends. Germline V CDR1 and CDR2: MNHEY, SVGAGI. The CDR3 is CASSYRGLSYEQYF. CDR3 in DNA: TGTGCCAGCAGTTACAGGGGGTTATCCTACGAGCAGTACTTC.

The chain uses TRBV19 and TRBJ2-7; tentative D call: TRBD2 (5 bases). The germline V gene has CDR1 LNHDA and CDR2 SQIVND (reference sequence). The V end lost 4 bases, the J end lost 5 bases, and 9 bases lay between the germline ends. This CDR3 has 12 amino acids. The DNA of the CDR3 is TGTGCCAGTAGTAGTTCGGGGAACGAGCAGTACTTC. Protein sequence: CASSSSGNEQYF.

This clone was observed a single time. The V gene is TRBV7-8, the J gene TRBJ1-1; TRBD1 aligns across 9 bases. CDR3 length: 15 residues. CDR1 SGHVS and CDR2 FQNEAQ come from the germline V gene. V dropped 5 bases and J dropped 4; count of bases not matched to a gene: 8. The CDR3 nucleotides are TGTGCCAGCAGCCCCCCCGGACAGGGGCGCACTGAAGCTTTCTTT. Translating it yields CASSPPGQGRTEAFF.

The rearrangement links TRBV5-1 to TRBJ2-3, with TRBD1 identical over 12 bases. The CDR3 has 15 residues. Unmatched junction bases numbered 4, after V lost 4 bases and J lost 4 bases. Germline CDR1 and CDR2: SGHRS and YFSETQ. The CDR3 here is CASSRDRGRSDTQYF. The CDR3 bases are TGCGCCAGCAGCCGGGACAGGGGGCGATCAGATACGCAGTATTTT.

The chain carries TRBV5-6 and TRBJ1-1; 9 bases fit TRBD1. Trimming cost V 5 bases and J 5 bases; bases outside gene matches: 7. The germline CDR1 and CDR2 sequences are SGHDT and YYEEEE. CDR3 size: 14 residues. This chain's CDR3 is CASRFGQGRTEAFF. The CDR3 DNA follows: TGTGCCAGCAGATTCGGACAGGGGAGAACTGAAGCTTTCTTT.